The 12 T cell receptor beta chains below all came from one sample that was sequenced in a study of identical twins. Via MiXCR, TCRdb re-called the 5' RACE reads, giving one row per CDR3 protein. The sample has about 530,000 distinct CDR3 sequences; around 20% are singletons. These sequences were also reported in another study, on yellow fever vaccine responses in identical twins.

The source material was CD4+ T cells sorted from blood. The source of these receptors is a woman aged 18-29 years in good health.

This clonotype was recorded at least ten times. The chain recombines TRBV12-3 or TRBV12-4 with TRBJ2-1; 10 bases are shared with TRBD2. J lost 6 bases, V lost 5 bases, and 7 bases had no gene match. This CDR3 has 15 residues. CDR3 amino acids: CASSPLAGVGNEQFF. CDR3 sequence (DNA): TGTGCCAGCAGTCCCCTAGCGGGAGTGGGCAATGAGCAGTTCTTC.

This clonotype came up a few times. The CDR3 sequence: CASSLGQGGFRDEQFF. Written as DNA, the CDR3 is TGTGCCAGCAGCCTGGGACAGGGGGGTTTTAGGGATGAGCAGTTCTTC. The V gene is TRBV7-7, the J gene TRBJ2-1; TRBD1 agrees at 11 bases. CDR1 is SSHAT and CDR2 is FNYEAQ in the germline V gene (reference sequence). Unmatched junction bases numbered 11, after V lost 5 bases and J lost 8 bases. The CDR3 sequence is 16 residues long. The whole variable domain, filled in from reference TRBV7-7 and TRBJ2-1, reads GAGVSQSPRYKVTKRGQDVTLRCDPISSHATLYWYQQALGQGPEFLTYFNYEAQPDKSGLPSDRFSAERPEGSISTLTIQRTEQRDSAMYRCASSLGQGGFRDEQFFGPGTRLTVL.

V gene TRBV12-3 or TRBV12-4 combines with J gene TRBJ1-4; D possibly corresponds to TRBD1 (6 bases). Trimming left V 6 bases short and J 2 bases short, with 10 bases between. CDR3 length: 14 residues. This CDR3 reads CASRTGFTNEKLFF. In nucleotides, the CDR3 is TGTGCCAGCAGGACAGGTTTTACTAATGAAAAACTGTTTTTT.

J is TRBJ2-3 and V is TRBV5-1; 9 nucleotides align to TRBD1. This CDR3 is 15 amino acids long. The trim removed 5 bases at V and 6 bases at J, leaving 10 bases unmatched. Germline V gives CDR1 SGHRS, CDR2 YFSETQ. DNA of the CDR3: TGCGCCAGCAGATCCGGGACAGGGTTTTTTGATACGCAGTATTTT. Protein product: CASRSGTGFFDTQYF.

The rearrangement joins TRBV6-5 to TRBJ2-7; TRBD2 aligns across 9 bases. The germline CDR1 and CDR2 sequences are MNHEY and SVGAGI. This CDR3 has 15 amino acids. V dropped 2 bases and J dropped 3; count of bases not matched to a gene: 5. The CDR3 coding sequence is TGTGCCAGCAGTTACGCGGGGGGGCCACACTACGAGCAGTACGTC. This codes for CASSYAGGPHYEQYV.

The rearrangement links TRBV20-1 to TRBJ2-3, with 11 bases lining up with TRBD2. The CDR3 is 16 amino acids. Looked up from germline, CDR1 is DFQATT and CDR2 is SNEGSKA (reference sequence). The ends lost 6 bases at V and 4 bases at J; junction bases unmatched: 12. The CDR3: CSARSGGAPSADTQYF. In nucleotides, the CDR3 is TGCAGTGCGCGTAGCGGGGGGGCCCCAAGCGCAGATACGCAGTATTTT.

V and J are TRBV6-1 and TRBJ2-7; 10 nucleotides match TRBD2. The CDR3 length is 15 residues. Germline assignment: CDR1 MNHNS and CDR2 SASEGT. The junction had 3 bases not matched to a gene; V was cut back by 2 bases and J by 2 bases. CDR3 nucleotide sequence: TGTGCCAGCAGTGAAATAGCGGGGGGACCCTACGAGCAGTACTTC. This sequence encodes CASSEIAGGPYEQYF.

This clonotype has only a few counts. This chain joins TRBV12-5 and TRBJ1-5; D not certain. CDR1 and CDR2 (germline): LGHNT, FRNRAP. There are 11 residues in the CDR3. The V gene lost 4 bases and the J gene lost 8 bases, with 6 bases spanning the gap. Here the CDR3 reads CASGSSEPQHF. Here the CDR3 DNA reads TGTGCTAGTGGTTCCTCTGAGCCCCAGCATTTT.

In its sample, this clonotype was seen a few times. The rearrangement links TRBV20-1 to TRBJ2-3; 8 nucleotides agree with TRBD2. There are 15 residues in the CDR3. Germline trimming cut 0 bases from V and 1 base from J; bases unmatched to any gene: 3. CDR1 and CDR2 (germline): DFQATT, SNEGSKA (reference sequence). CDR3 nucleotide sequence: TGCAGTGCTAGAGATCCGCGGGAGGGCACAGATACGCAGTATTTT. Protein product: CSARDPREGTDTQYF.

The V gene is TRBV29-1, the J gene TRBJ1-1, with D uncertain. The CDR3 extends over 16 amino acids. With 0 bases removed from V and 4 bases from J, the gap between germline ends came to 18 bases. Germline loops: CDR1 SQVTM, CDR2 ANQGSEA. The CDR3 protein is CSVEDGSAKIVTEAFF. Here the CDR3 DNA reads TGCAGCGTTGAAGATGGCTCAGCCAAAATAGTCACTGAAGCTTTCTTT.

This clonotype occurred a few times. The CDR3 sequence is CASSEAGLSARETQYF. CDR3 DNA sequence: TGTGCCAGCAGTGAAGCGGGGCTATCGGCTCGAGAGACCCAGTACTTC. The chain couples TRBV2 to TRBJ2-5; D perhaps matches TRBD1 (5 bases). V lost 0 bases and J lost 4, with 15 bases in between. CDR3 length: 16 amino acids. Germline V gene data show CDR1 as SNHLY and CDR2 as FYNNEI.

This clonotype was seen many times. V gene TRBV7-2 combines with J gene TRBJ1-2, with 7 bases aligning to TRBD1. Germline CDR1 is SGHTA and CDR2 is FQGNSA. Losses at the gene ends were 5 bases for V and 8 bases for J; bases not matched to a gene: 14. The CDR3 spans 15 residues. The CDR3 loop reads CASSQADRAGRGYTF. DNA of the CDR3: TGTGCCAGCAGCCAAGCCGACAGGGCTGGCAGGGGCTACACCTTC. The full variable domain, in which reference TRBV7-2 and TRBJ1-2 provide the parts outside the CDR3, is GAGVSQSPSNKVTEKGKDVELRCDPISGHTALYWYRQSLGQGLEFLIYFQGNSAPDKSGLPSDRFSAERTGGSVSTLTIQRTQQEDSAVYLCASSQADRAGRGYTFGSGTRLTVV.